Sequencing of this T cell receptor beta chain was carried out in a study of blood T cells in healthy people across ages (dated by TCRdb to between 2014 and 2017). Background for the entire study: In model experiments, template switching captured about one uniquely barcoded TCR beta cDNA molecule for every two T cells. Using the same blood draw, the study looked at two additional independent replicas of 1 million unique cDNA reads for two donors, one aged 18 to 29 and the other aged 80 or older. The donors were divided into four age groups: young (average roughly 17 years), middle-aged (over 35), aged (62) and long-lived (about 79). To avoid experimental bias, donors of different ages were randomly spread across the sequencing lanes. Age-related changes in TCR beta repertoire diversity were measured in the study by deep sequencing normalized with unique cDNA molecular identifiers. Broad study findings and their caveats: Because donor CMV infection status was unknown, age-related changes in expanded clonotypes were potentially confounded. Compared with the aged group, the long-lived group had more naive CD4+ T cells, fewer expanded clones and increased TCR diversity, suggesting age selection. As age increased, observed TCR beta diversity per million T cells dropped in a roughly linear way, and a significant reduction was already evident by age 40. The percentage of naive T cells measured by flow cytometry correlated strongly with observed TCR beta diversity. Estimates of total diversity from one million sequenced T cells were regarded as lower bounds and underestimates. Since profiling was done on bulk unsorted PBMCs, naive and antigen-experienced compartments could not be conclusively compared.

The junction shows trimming of 0 bases on V and 6 bases on J, and the gene matches do not reach 9 bases of it. CDR1 and CDR2 were assigned from the germline V gene as MNHNS and SASEGT. Counted from cysteine to phenylalanine, this CDR3 has 17 amino acids. The only DNA kept is the CDR3, 51 bases in frame from the first base. Libraries were constructed by 5' RACE. Sequencing instrument: Illumina HiSeq 2500. A second PCR of roughly 7 to 11 cycles was performed with a sample-barcoded 5' primer and a J-beta primer mix. A template-switch 5' adaptor carrying 12 random nucleotides introduced a unique molecular identifier onto each TCR beta cDNA molecule. At least 2.5 million CDR3-containing paired-end reads were obtained from each sample. The Mint cDNA synthesis kit, primed by a TRBC-specific oligonucleotide, was used to synthesize first-strand cDNA from all RNA. After uracil-DNA glycosylase treatment, a first 18-cycle PCR used universal primers M1SS and BC2_uni_R on all cDNA. Turning to the authors' computational methods: Normalization of each sample was performed by random selection of 1 million high-quality reads, each carrying a distinct molecular identifier. Reads sharing molecular identifiers were discarded rather than binned into consensus sequences. MiTCR, run with a Q25 quality threshold and the strictest error-elimination algorithm, handled CDR3 identification, clonotype clustering and error correction. A nonparametric unseen species model with Euler transformation was used to estimate lower-bound total TCR beta diversity. TCRdb redid the processing of the public reads, applying fastp at Q25 and MiXCR, and retained in-frame beta chains. When rows share a CDR3 protein, they turn into one entry using the most common DNA and genes. TCRdb, not the original authors, processed these V and J calls. This sample comprises 1.5 million to 2 million distinct CDR3 sequences, less than 50% of them detected only once. The ten most abundant clones make up around 2.1% of the sample.

Regarding this clonotype: The antigen it binds to is not known. No clone much larger than this one lies a single base away; base qualities are absent.

The donors were some 36 Caucasian individuals from Russia, aged 6 to 90 years, who were systemically healthy. Roughly 10 milliliters of peripheral blood were collected from each donor into EDTA-treated Vacutainer tubes. Ficoll-Paque density-gradient centrifugation was used to isolate PBMCs, with at least 6.5 million per sample. Total RNA was extracted from PBMCs with Trizol reagent, with at least 6 micrograms obtained per sample. Naive CD45RAhigh/CD27high T cell percentages were measured by flow cytometry on a PBMC aliquot from every donor. The rearranged chain carries TRBV6-1 and TRBJ2-1; 9 bases in the middle match TRBD2. This TCR derives from a woman between 40 and 50 years old in good health. Sequencing was carried out using blood. At the DNA level, the sequence is TGTGCCAGCAGTGAAGCCCTAGCGGGATATTCCGGCAATGAGCAGTTCTTC. Translated, it reads CASSEALAGYSGNEQFF.